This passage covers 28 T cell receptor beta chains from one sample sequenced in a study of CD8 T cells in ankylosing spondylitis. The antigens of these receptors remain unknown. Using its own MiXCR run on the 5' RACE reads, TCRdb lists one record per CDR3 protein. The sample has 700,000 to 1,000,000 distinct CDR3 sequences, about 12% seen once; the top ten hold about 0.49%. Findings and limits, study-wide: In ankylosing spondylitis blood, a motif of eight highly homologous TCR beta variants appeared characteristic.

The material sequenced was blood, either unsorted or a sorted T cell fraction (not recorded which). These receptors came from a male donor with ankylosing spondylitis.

Here the CDR3 DNA reads TGTGCCAGCAGTTTGAAGGGGGGCCCCTATAATTCACCCCTCCACTTT. It yields the protein CASSLKGGPYNSPLHF. The chain is built from TRBV27 and TRBJ1-6; TRBD1 is a possible D gene (6 bases). The CDR3 consists of 16 residues. V lost 3 bases and J lost 2, with 11 bases in between. Germline-derived CDR1 and CDR2 are MNHEY and SMNVEV (reference sequence).

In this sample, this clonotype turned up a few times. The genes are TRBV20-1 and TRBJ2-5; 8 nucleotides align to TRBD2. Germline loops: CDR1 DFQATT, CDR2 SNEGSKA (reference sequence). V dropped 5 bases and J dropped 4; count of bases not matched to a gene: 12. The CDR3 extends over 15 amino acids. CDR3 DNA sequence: TGCAGTGCTCGGGGGGGGACCGCCTCGAGAGAGACCCAGTACTTC. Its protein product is CSARGGTASRETQYF.

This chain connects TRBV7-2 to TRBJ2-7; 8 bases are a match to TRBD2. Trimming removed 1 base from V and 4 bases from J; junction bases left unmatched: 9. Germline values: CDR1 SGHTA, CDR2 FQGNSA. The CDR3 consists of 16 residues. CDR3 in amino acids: CASSLGTSQTKYEQYF. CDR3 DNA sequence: TGTGCCAGCAGCTTAGGGACTAGCCAAACGAAATACGAGCAGTACTTC.

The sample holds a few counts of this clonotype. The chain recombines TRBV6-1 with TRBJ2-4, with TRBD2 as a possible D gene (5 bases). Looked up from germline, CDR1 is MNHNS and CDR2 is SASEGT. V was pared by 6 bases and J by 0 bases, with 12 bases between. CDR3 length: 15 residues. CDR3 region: CASSIGLGAKNIQYF. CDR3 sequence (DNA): TGTGCCAGCAGCATTGGACTGGGAGCCAAAAACATTCAGTACTTC.

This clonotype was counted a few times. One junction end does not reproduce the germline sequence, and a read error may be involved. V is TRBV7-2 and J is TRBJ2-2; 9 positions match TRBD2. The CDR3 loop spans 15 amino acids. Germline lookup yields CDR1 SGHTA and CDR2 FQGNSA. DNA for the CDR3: TGTGCCAGCAGCCTCGGACTAGCGTCGTTCGGGGAACTGTTTTTT. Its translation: CASSLGLASFGELFF.

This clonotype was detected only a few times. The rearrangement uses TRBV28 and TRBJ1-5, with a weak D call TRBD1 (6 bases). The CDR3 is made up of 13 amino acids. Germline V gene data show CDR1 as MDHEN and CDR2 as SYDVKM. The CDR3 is CASGVPGNQPQHF. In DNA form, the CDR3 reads TGTGCTTCAGGGGTTCCGGGCAATCAGCCCCAGCATTTT.

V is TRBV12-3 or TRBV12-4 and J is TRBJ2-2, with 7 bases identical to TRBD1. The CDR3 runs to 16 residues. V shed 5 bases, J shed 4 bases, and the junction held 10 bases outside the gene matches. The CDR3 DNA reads TGTGCCAGCAGTCCCCGGATTGGACAGGCCACCGGGGAGCTGTTTTTT. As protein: CASSPRIGQATGELFF.

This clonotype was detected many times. The CDR3: CASSPTGFGGELFF. CDR3 coding DNA: TGTGCCAGCAGCCCGACAGGGTTCGGCGGGGAGCTGTTTTTT. The chain carries TRBV12-3 or TRBV12-4 and TRBJ2-2, with 7 bases matching TRBD1. The CDR3 length is 14 residues. V was clipped by 6 bases and J by 7 bases; unmatched bases: 8.

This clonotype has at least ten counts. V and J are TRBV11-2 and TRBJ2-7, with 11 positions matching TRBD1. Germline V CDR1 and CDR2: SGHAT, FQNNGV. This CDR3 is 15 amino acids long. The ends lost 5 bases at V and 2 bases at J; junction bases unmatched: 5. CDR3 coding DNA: TGTGCCAGCAGCCTCGGACAGGGGGCTACCTACGAGCAGTACTTC. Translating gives CASSLGQGATYEQYF.

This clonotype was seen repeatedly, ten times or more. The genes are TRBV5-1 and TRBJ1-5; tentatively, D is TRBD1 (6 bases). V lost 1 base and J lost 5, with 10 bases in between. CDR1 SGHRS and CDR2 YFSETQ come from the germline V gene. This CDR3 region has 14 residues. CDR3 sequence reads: CASSLTGQHQPQHF. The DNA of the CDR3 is TGCGCCAGCAGCTTGACAGGGCAACATCAGCCCCAGCATTTT.

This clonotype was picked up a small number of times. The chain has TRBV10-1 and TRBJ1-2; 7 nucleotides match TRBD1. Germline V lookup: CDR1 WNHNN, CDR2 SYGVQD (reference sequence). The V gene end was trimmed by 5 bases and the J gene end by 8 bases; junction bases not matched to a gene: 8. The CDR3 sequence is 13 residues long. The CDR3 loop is CASSLTGTSGYTF. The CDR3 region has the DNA TGCGCCAGCAGTTTGACAGGGACATCCGGCTACACCTTC.

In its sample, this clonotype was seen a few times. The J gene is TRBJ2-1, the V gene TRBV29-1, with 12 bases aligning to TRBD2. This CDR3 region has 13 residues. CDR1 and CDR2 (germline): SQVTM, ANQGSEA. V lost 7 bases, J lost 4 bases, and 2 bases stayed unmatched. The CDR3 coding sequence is TGCAGCGGGACTAGCGGGATTTACAATGAGCAGTTCTTC. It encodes CSGTSGIYNEQFF.

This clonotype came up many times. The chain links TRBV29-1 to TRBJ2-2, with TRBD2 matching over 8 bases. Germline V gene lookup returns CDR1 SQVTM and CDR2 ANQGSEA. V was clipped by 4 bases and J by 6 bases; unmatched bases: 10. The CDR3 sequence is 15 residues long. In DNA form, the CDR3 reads TGCAGCGTTGGAGACGGGGGGGCAGTGGCCGGGGAGCTGTTTTTT. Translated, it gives CSVGDGGAVAGELFF.

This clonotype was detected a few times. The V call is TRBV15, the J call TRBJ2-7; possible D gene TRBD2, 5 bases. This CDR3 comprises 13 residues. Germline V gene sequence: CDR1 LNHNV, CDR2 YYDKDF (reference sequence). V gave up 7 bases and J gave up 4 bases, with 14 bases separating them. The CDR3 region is CATKRHQEYEQYF. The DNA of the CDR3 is TGTGCCACCAAGCGGCACCAGGAATACGAGCAGTACTTC.

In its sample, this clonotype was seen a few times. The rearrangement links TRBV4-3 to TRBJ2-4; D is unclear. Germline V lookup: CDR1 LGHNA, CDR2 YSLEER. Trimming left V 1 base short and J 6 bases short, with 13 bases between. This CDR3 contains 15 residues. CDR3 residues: CASSQGLIPINIQYF. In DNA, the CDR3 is TGCGCCAGCAGCCAAGGATTAATCCCTATAAACATTCAGTACTTC.

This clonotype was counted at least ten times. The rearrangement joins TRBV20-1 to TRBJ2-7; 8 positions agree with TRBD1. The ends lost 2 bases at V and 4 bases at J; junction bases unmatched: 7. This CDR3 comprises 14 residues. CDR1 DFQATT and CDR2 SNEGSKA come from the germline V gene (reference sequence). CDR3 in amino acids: CSARRTGLRYEQYF. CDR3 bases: TGCAGTGCTAGACGGACAGGGCTTCGGTACGAGCAGTACTTC.

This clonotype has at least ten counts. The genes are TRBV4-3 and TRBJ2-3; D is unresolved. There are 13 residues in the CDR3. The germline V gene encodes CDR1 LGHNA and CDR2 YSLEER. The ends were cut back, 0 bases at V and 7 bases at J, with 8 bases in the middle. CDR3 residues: CASSQEQRNTQYF. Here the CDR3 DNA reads TGCGCCAGCAGCCAAGAGCAGAGAAATACGCAGTATTTT.

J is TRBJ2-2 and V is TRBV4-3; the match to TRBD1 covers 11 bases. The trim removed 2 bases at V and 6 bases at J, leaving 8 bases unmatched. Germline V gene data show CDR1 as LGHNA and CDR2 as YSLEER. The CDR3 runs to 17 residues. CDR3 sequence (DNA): TGCGCCAGCAGCCAACTCCTCGGGGGACAGGGGGCCGGGGAGCTGTTTTTT. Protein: CASSQLLGGQGAGELFF.

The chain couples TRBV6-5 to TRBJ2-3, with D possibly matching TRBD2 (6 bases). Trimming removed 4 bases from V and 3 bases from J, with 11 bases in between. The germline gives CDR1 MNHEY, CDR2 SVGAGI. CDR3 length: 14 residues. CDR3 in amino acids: CASSFLGTTDTQYF. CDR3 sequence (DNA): TGTGCCAGCAGTTTCCTCGGGACTACAGATACGCAGTATTTT.

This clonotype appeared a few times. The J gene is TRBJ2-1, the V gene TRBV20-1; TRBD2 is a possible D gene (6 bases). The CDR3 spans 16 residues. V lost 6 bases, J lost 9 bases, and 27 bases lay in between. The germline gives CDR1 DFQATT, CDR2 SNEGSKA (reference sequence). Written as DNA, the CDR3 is TGCAGTGCCACAAAAACGGTAGCGGTAGCCCTAGGTGAGCAGTTCTTC. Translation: CSATKTVAVALGEQFF.

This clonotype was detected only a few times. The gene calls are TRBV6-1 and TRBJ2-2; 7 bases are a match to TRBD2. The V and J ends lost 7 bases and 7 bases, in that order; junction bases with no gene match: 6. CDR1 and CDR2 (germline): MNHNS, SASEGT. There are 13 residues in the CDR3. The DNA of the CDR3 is TGTGCCAGCACCCACCGGGGGGACGGGGAGCTGTTTTTT. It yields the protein CASTHRGDGELFF.

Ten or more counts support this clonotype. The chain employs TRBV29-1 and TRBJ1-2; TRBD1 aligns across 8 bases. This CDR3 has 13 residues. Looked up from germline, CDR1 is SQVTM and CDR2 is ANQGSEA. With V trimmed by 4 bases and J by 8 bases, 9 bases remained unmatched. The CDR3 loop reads CSVVAGGAKGYTF. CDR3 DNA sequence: TGCAGCGTTGTGGCAGGGGGCGCAAAGGGCTACACCTTC.

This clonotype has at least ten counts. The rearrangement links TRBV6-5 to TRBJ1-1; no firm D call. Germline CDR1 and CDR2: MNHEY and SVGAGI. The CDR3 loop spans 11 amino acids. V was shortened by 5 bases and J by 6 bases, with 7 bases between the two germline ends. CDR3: CASSMGPEAFF. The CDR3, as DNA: TGTGCCAGCAGTATGGGTCCTGAAGCTTTCTTT.

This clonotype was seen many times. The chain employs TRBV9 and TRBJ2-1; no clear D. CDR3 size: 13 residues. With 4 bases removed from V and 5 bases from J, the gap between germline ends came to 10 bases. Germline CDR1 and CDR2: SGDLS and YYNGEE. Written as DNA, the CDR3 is TGTGCCAGCAGCTCTTTAGATGACAATGAGCAGTTCTTC. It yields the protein CASSSLDDNEQFF.

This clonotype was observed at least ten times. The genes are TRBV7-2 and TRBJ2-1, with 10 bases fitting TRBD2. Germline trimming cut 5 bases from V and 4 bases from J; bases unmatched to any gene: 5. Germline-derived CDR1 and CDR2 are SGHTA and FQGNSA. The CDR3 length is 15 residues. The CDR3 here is CASSAGTSAYNEQFF. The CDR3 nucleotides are TGTGCCAGCAGCGCCGGGACTAGCGCTTACAATGAGCAGTTCTTC.

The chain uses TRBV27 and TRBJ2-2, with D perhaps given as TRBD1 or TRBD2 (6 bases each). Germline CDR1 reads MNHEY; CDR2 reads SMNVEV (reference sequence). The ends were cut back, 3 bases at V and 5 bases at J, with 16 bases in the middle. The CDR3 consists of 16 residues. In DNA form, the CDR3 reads TGTGCCAGCAGTTTCAGACGGGGGCAGCTTACCGGGGAGCTGTTTTTT. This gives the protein CASSFRRGQLTGELFF.

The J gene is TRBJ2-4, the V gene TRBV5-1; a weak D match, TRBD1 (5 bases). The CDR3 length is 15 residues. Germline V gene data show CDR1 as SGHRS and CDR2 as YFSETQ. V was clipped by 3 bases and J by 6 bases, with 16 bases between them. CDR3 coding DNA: TGCGCCAGCAGCTCATCGATGGGGCGCGGAAACATTCAGTACTTC. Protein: CASSSSMGRGNIQYF. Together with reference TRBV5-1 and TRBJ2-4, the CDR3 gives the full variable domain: KAGVTQTPRYLIKTRGQQVTLSCSPISGHRSVSWYQQTPGQGLQFLFEYFSETQRNKGNFPGRFSGRQFSNSRSEMNVSTLELGDSALYLCASSSSMGRGNIQYFGAGTRLSVL.

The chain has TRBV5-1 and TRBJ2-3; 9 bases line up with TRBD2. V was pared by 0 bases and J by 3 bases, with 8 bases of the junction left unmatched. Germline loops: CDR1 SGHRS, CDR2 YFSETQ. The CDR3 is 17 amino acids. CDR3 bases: TGCGCCAGCAGCTTGGCCACACTAGCGGGTCTAACAGATACGCAGTATTTT. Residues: CASSLATLAGLTDTQYF.